This T cell receptor (beta chain) was sequenced for a study of STAT5B mutations in CD4+ large granular lymphocyte leukemia. This clone has only a few counts. Trimming cost V 6 bases and J 7 bases; bases outside gene matches: 12. The CDR3 spans 15 residues. Germline loops: CDR1 SGHNT, CDR2 YYREEE (reference sequence). Using immunoSEQ multiplex PCR, the repertoire was profiled, and TCRdb retains in-frame clones only, with some absent. The repertoire holds roughly 32,000 clones, with 72% as singletons. The V gene is TRBV5-4, the J gene TRBJ2-4, with TRBD1 matching 8 bases. This receptor was obtained from a human donor in good health. Sequencing was carried out using CD4+ T cells from blood buffy coats. Written as DNA, the CDR3 is TGTGCCAGCACCATGGCTGAGGCAGGGGGCAACATTCAGTACTTC. This codes for CASTMAEAGGNIQYF. Complete variable domain (other parts from reference TRBV5-4 and TRBJ2-4): ETGVTQSPTHLIKTRGQQVTLRCSSQSGHNTVSWYQQALGQGPQFIFQYYREEENGRGNFPPRFSGLQFPNYSSELNVNALELDDSALYLCASTMAEAGGNIQYFGAGTRLSVL.